One and the same sample provided the 30 T cell receptor beta chains below, sequenced in a study of cytomegalovirus exposure and HLA in healthy donors. PCR used 60 Vbeta primers and 13 Jbeta primers. Sequenced by immunoSEQ multiplex PCR; TCRdb stores in-frame clones only, minus some. This sample contains roughly 88,000 clones. The sample was PBMCs. These TCRs come from a man aged 50 to 59 in good health and CMV-seropositive.

The chain carries TRBV2 and TRBJ2-7, with 12 bases fitting TRBD2. Trimming removed 6 bases from V and 5 bases from J; junction bases left unmatched: 5. Germline V gene sequence: CDR1 SNHLY, CDR2 FYNNEI. The CDR3 has 14 residues. CDR3 protein: CASRKLAGGNEQYF. The CDR3 coding sequence is TGTGCCAGCAGGAAACTAGCGGGAGGAAACGAGCAGTACTTC. Together with reference TRBV2 and TRBJ2-7, the CDR3 gives the full variable domain: EPEVTQTPSHQVTQMGQEVILRCVPISNHLYFYWYRQILGQKVEFLVSFYNNEISEKSEIFDDQFSVERPDGSNFTLKIRSTKLEDSAMYFCASRKLAGGNEQYFGPGTRLTVT.

This chain connects TRBV18 to TRBJ1-2, with TRBD1 identical over 7 bases. This CDR3 comprises 14 residues. V lost 2 bases and J lost 3; bases outside the gene matches: 3. Germline V gene lookup returns CDR1 KGHSH and CDR2 LQKENI. The CDR3 bases are TGTGCCAGCTCACCAGACGGGACAGACTATGGCTACACCTTC. Protein sequence: CASSPDGTDYGYTF.

This chain links TRBV19 with TRBJ2-7, with D possibly matching TRBD1 (6 bases). The V end was cut by 5 bases, the J end by 2 bases, with 19 bases between. Looked up from germline, CDR1 is LNHDA and CDR2 is SQIVND (reference sequence). CDR3 length: 16 residues. The CDR3 is CASSYRSQGWPYEQYV. Written as DNA, the CDR3 is TGTGCCAGTAGTTATAGATCTCAGGGGTGGCCCTACGAGCAGTACGTC.

The J gene is TRBJ1-4, the V gene TRBV30; D possibly corresponds to TRBD1 (6 bases). Per germline, CDR1 GTSNPN and CDR2 SVGIG (reference sequence). V lost 3 bases and J 6 bases, leaving 17 bases between the germline ends. The CDR3 has 15 amino acids. CDR3 nucleotides: TGTGCCTGGAGCCCTACTCGGGACATCTATGAAAAACTGTTTTTT. Protein sequence: CAWSPTRDIYEKLFF.

This chain links TRBV10-1 with TRBJ2-3, with D possibly matching TRBD2 (7 bases). The germline V gene has CDR1 WNHNN and CDR2 SYGVQD (reference sequence). The V end was cut by 4 bases, the J end by 3 bases, with 20 bases between. This CDR3 is built from 17 residues. The CDR3 is CASSGGGMRGLTDTQYF. The CDR3 coding sequence is TGCGCCAGCAGTGGGGGAGGGATGAGGGGGTTAACAGATACGCAGTATTTT.

The chain employs TRBV9 and TRBJ1-5, with D unresolved. The germline CDR1 and CDR2 sequences are SGDLS and YYNGEE. This CDR3 contains 14 residues. The V and J ends lost 4 bases and 10 bases respectively, with 18 bases between them. The CDR3 coding sequence is TGTGCCAGCAGCACTTCCGGAGGAAGTGGACCCCAGCATTTT. Translating it yields CASSTSGGSGPQHF.

This chain connects TRBV5-4 to TRBJ1-2, with TRBD1 matching over 8 bases. This CDR3 has 15 amino acids. Trimming cost V 0 bases and J 7 bases; bases outside gene matches: 8. Looked up from germline, CDR1 is SGHNT and CDR2 is YYREEE (reference sequence). CDR3 coding DNA: TGTGCCAGCAGCTTGGGGCTTGGACAGGGCTTTGGCTACACCTTC. Its translation: CASSLGLGQGFGYTF.

The gene calls are TRBV11-2 and TRBJ2-1; 8 nucleotides line up with TRBD1. Germline V gene lookup returns CDR1 SGHAT and CDR2 FQNNGV. The CDR3 is 15 residues long. Losses at the gene ends were 5 bases for V and 4 bases for J; bases not matched to a gene: 7. This CDR3 is CASSHGTGVYNEQFF. The CDR3, as DNA: TGTGCCAGCAGCCATGGGACAGGAGTATACAATGAGCAGTTCTTC.

The gene calls are TRBV12-5 and TRBJ2-3; D unresolved. Germline-derived CDR1 and CDR2 are LGHNT and FRNRAP. This CDR3 comprises 13 residues. Trimming took off 6 bases at V and 4 bases at J, with 11 bases between the two ends. The CDR3 loop is CASGALFPDTQYF. The CDR3 DNA reads TGTGCTAGTGGGGCCCTTTTCCCAGATACGCAGTATTTT.

The CDR3 spells CASSTRDRGIIRWPQHF. The CDR3 nucleotides read TGTGCCAGTAGTACCCGGGACAGGGGGATAATCAGATGGCCCCAGCATTTT. This rearrangement joins TRBV19 to TRBJ1-5; 11 bases map to TRBD1. The germline V gene has CDR1 LNHDA and CDR2 SQIVND (reference sequence). Losses at the gene ends were 4 bases for V and 9 bases for J; bases not matched to a gene: 14. This CDR3 region has 17 residues.

This rearrangement joins TRBV23-1 to TRBJ2-5; D is unresolved. TRBV23-1 falls under the ORF class, with uncertain function. V was cut by 6 bases and J by 5 bases, with 16 bases left in between. The CDR3 loop spans 14 amino acids. CDR3 amino acids: CASRVNGCAETQYF. CDR3 DNA: TGCGCCAGCAGAGTAAACGGGTGTGCGGAGACCCAGTACTTC.

The chain has TRBV5-1 and TRBJ2-5; 7 bases map to TRBD1. J gave up 5 bases and V 4 bases, and 8 bases lay outside the gene matches. From germline, CDR1 is SGHRS and CDR2 YFSETQ. CDR3 size: 14 residues. Written as DNA, the CDR3 is TGCGCCAGCAGCCCATACAGGGGTGGGGAGACCCAGTACTTC. Translating gives CASSPYRGGETQYF.

The chain is built from TRBV5-5 and TRBJ2-7, with D maybe TRBD1 (6 bases). The CDR3 totals 13 residues. V shed 4 bases and J shed 4 bases, with 12 bases lying between them. Germline CDR1 SGHKS, CDR2 YYEKEE (reference sequence). The CDR3 nucleotides are TGTGCCAGCAGCAGACAGGTGTGGTACGAGCAGTACTTC. It yields the protein CASSRQVWYEQYF.

The chain joins TRBV5-6 to TRBJ2-7, with TRBD1 matching over 9 bases. In germline, CDR1 is SGHDT, CDR2 YYEEEE. The CDR3 covers 14 residues. Trimming cost V 6 bases and J 1 base; bases outside gene matches: 5. The CDR3 spells CASNKQGASYEQYV. CDR3 nucleotides: TGTGCCAGCAATAAACAGGGGGCATCCTACGAGCAGTACGTC.

Turning to this clone: The same CDR3 can be traced to other DNA sequences in this sample. The J gene is TRBJ2-7, the V gene TRBV4-1, with D tentatively TRBD1 (5 bases). Germline assignment: CDR1 MGHRA and CDR2 YSYEKL. This CDR3 has 14 amino acids. V was shortened by 4 bases and J by 0 bases, with 10 bases between the two germline ends. This CDR3 is CASSRQTGSYEQYF. In nucleotides, the CDR3 is TGCGCCAGCAGCCGCCAAACAGGCTCCTACGAGCAGTACTTC.

The rearrangement joins TRBV29-1 to TRBJ2-1; 10 bases map to TRBD2. The CDR3 length is 13 residues. CDR1 SQVTM and CDR2 ANQGSEA come from the germline V gene. J was trimmed by 6 bases and V by 8 bases; bases with no gene match: 7. In DNA, the CDR3 is TGCAGCCTCGAGCGGGAGGGCATCAATGAGCAGTTCTTC. Its protein is CSLEREGINEQFF.

The chain recombines TRBV25-1 with TRBJ2-7; 11 nucleotides line up with TRBD1. From germline, CDR1 is MGHDK and CDR2 SYGVNS. The V segment lost 1 base and the J segment 6 bases; nucleotides outside the gene matches: 11. The CDR3 sequence is 17 residues long. The CDR3 sequence is CASSEWADRDRGSEQYV. DNA for the CDR3: TGTGCCAGCAGTGAATGGGCTGACCGGGACAGGGGGAGCGAGCAGTACGTC.

V is TRBV11-2 and J is TRBJ2-7, with 8 bases that match TRBD1. CDR3 length equals 15 residues. Unmatched junction bases numbered 6, after V lost 2 bases and J lost 3 bases. Germline V gene data show CDR1 as SGHAT and CDR2 as FQNNGV. CDR3 protein: CASSLMGRGLYEQYV. Written as DNA, the CDR3 is TGTGCCAGCAGCTTAATGGGCAGGGGGCTCTACGAGCAGTACGTC.

The V and J genes are TRBV6-6 and TRBJ2-7; 8 positions match TRBD2. CDR1 and CDR2 from the germline V gene are MNHNY and SVGAGI (reference sequence). The V gene end was trimmed by 2 bases and the J gene end by 3 bases; junction bases not matched to a gene: 9. The CDR3 loop spans 16 amino acids. The CDR3 DNA reads TGTGCCAGCAGTTACGGACGGGGGGGATGGGACTACGAGCAGTACGTC. Amino acid sequence: CASSYGRGGWDYEQYV.

This chain links TRBV30 with TRBJ2-3; perhaps TRBD2 as D (6 bases). CDR1 and CDR2 (germline): GTSNPN, SVGIG (reference sequence). V was trimmed by 0 bases and J by 0 bases, leaving 7 bases between them. CDR3 length: 14 amino acids. The CDR3, as DNA: TGTGCCTGGAGTGTACGGGGGAGCACAGATACGCAGTATTTT. As protein: CAWSVRGSTDTQYF.

The chain combines TRBV11-1 with TRBJ1-1; no reliable D call. This CDR3 has 14 amino acids. Germline CDR1 and CDR2: SGHAT and FQDESV (reference sequence). Trimming removed 3 bases from V and 2 bases from J, with 10 bases in between. The CDR3 spells CASSFSGGNTEAFF. Here the CDR3 DNA reads TGTGCCAGCAGCTTCTCCGGAGGAAACACTGAAGCTTTCTTT.

This sequence joins TRBV2 and TRBJ2-1; 9 positions agree with TRBD1. J gave up 10 bases and V 7 bases, and 8 bases lay outside the gene matches. This CDR3 region has 13 residues. In germline, CDR1 is SNHLY, CDR2 FYNNEI. The CDR3 coding sequence is TGTGCCAGCAATCAACAGGGGGCTTGGGAGCAGTTCTTC. This encodes CASNQQGAWEQFF.

J is TRBJ2-1 and V is TRBV7-6, with 11 bases that match TRBD2. After removal of 1 base from V and 4 bases from J, the junction contained 3 bases not matched to a gene. The CDR3 has 16 amino acids. Germline loops: CDR1 SGHVS, CDR2 FNYEAQ. CDR3 DNA: TGTGCCAGCAGCTTAGGAGGGACTAGCGGATACAATGAGCAGTTCTTC. Translation gives CASSLGGTSGYNEQFF.

The rearrangement uses TRBV11-2 and TRBJ1-5; maybe TRBD1 (5 bases). The length of the CDR3 is 15 residues. The germline CDR1 and CDR2 sequences are SGHAT and FQNNGV. V was clipped by 1 base and J by 0 bases, with 7 bases between them. The CDR3 DNA reads TGTGCCAGCAGCTTAGGGACACTTAGCAATCAGCCCCAGCATTTT. Amino acids: CASSLGTLSNQPQHF.

The chain uses TRBV7-6 and TRBJ2-5; 7 nucleotides match TRBD2. CDR3 length: 14 amino acids. V dropped 7 bases and J dropped 5; count of bases not matched to a gene: 10. Per germline, CDR1 SGHVS and CDR2 FNYEAQ. This CDR3 is CASTPNQGGETQYF. The CDR3 DNA sequence: TGTGCCAGCACCCCCAACCAGGGAGGGGAGACCCAGTACTTC.

The V and J genes are TRBV9 and TRBJ2-3; possible D gene TRBD2, 6 bases. Between the trimmed V and J ends, which lost 5 bases and 2 bases, there was a span of 21 bases. CDR3 length: 17 amino acids. From germline, CDR1 is SGDLS and CDR2 YYNGEE. CDR3 nucleotide sequence: TGTGCCAGCAGTCGAACCGGGAGCCCAGATCCCACAGATACGCAGTATTTT. This encodes CASSRTGSPDPTDTQYF.

The chain recombines TRBV28 with TRBJ2-3; TRBD2 might be the D (6 bases). Per germline, CDR1 MDHEN and CDR2 SYDVKM. The CDR3 runs to 14 residues. The V and J ends lost 8 bases and 1 base respectively, with 13 bases between them. The CDR3 DNA reads TGTGCCAGCGGGCGGGGCCGGGGCACAGATACGCAGTATTTT. Amino acid sequence: CASGRGRGTDTQYF.

The rearrangement joins TRBV15 to TRBJ2-7; D unclear. V was shortened by 3 bases and J by 6 bases, with 9 bases between the two germline ends. The CDR3 runs to 12 residues. Per germline, CDR1 LNHNV and CDR2 YYDKDF (reference sequence). The CDR3 DNA sequence: TGTGCCACCAGCAGCCCGCTGGGCGAGCAGTACGTC. Its translation is CATSSPLGEQYV.

This rearrangement joins TRBV29-1 to TRBJ1-1; maybe TRBD1 (5 bases). Trimming removed 6 bases at V and 0 bases at J, with 14 bases between. Germline V CDR1 and CDR2: SQVTM, ANQGSEA. This CDR3 has 14 residues. Here the CDR3 reads CSVLMTDLNTEAFF. The DNA for the CDR3 is TGCAGCGTGCTCATGACAGACCTGAACACTGAAGCTTTCTTT.

This chain links TRBV6-5 with TRBJ2-1; the match to TRBD2 covers 14 bases. The CDR3 is 15 amino acids. Germline V lookup: CDR1 MNHEY, CDR2 SVGAGI. The junction had 3 bases not matched to a gene; V was cut back by 5 bases and J by 6 bases. CDR3 in amino acids: CASSRTSGRFNEQFF. The CDR3 coding sequence is TGTGCCAGCAGTCGGACTAGCGGGAGGTTCAATGAGCAGTTCTTC.